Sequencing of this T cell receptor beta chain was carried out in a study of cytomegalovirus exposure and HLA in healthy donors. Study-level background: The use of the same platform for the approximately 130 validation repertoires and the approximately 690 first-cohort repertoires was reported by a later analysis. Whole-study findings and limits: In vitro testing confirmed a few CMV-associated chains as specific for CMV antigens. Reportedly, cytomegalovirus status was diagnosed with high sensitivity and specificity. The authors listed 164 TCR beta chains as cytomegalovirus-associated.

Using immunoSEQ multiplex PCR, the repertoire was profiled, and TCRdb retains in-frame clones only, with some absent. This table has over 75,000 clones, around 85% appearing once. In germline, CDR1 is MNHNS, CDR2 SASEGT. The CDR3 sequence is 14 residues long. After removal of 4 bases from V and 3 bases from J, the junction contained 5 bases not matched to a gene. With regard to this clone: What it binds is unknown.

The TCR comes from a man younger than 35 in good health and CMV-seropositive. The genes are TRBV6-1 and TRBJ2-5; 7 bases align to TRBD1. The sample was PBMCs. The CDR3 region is CASSAWTGEETQYF. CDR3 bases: TGTGCCAGCAGTGCCTGGACAGGTGAAGAGACCCAGTACTTC.